The 12 T cell receptor beta chains in this list originate from one sample, sequenced in a study of T cell repertoires in cytomegalovirus infection. No antigen is known for these receptors. TCRdb re-called the reads with MiXCR, one entry per CDR3 protein. The table shows more than 85,000 distinct CDR3 sequences, with around 30% occurring only once. The specimen comprised CD8+ T cells from cultured PBMCs, sampled from culture after CMV antigen stimulation. The receptors here all came from a human donor in good health (CMV status not recorded). Some clones in this sample may be carry-over from other donors' samples.

The V and J genes are TRBV27 and TRBJ2-1, with 11 bases fitting TRBD2. Looked up from germline, CDR1 is MNHEY and CDR2 is SMNVEV (reference sequence). The ends lost 5 bases at V and 3 bases at J; junction bases unmatched: 6. The CDR3 is made up of 16 amino acids. CDR3 sequence: CASSPLTSGVYNEQFF. As DNA, the CDR3 is TGTGCCAGCAGTCCCCTGACTAGCGGGGTCTACAATGAGCAGTTCTTC.

This clonotype occurred a few times. The CDR3 sequence: CASSLVAGADPYNEQFF. CDR3 sequence (DNA): TGTGCCAGCAGCTTAGTAGCGGGGGCGGATCCTTACAATGAGCAGTTCTTC. V gene TRBV7-6 combines with J gene TRBJ2-1, with 9 nucleotides matching TRBD2. Germline V CDR1 and CDR2: SGHVS, FNYEAQ. V lost 1 base, J lost 4 bases, and 8 bases stayed unmatched. This CDR3 spans 17 amino acids.

The sample holds many counts of this clonotype. The chain employs TRBV7-2 and TRBJ1-2; the D is unclear. The CDR3 extends over 16 amino acids. Between the trimmed V and J ends, which lost 3 bases and 0 bases, there was a span of 14 bases. CDR1 is SGHTA and CDR2 is FQGNSA in the germline V gene. The DNA for the CDR3 is TGTGCCAGCAGCTTGGGGTTAGAGCCCCCTAACTATGGCTACACCTTC. Its translation: CASSLGLEPPNYGYTF.

This clonotype was counted only a few times. The chain joins TRBV12-5 to TRBJ2-1, with D possibly called TRBD1 or TRBD2 (5 bases each). The CDR3 is 14 amino acids. Germline values: CDR1 LGHNT, CDR2 FRNRAP. Trimming left V 7 bases short and J 3 bases short, with 13 bases between. The CDR3 reads CASDQGPGYNEQFF. CDR3 coding DNA: TGTGCTAGTGACCAGGGACCCGGCTACAATGAGCAGTTCTTC.

This clonotype was observed a handful of times. This rearrangement joins TRBV28 to TRBJ1-5; D not certain. The CDR3 totals 15 residues. The germline V gene encodes CDR1 MDHEN and CDR2 SYDVKM. V was trimmed by 2 bases and J by 6 bases, leaving 14 bases between them. This CDR3 reads CASSLDIGLSQPQHF. The CDR3 DNA sequence: TGTGCCAGCAGTTTAGACATCGGTCTGAGTCAGCCCCAGCATTTT.

The chain combines TRBV20-1 with TRBJ2-1; D is ambiguous. The CDR3 totals 12 residues. Germline V gives CDR1 DFQATT, CDR2 SNEGSKA (reference sequence). Trimming took off 0 bases at V and 7 bases at J, with 7 bases between the two ends. The CDR3 DNA reads as TGCAGTGCTAGAGATCTGGGGAATGAGCAGTTCTTC. Protein: CSARDLGNEQFF.

The chain employs TRBV10-2 and TRBJ2-5; no clear D. The ends were cut back, 1 base at V and 1 base at J, with 7 bases in the middle. The CDR3 is 14 residues long. The V gene's germline CDR1 is WSHSY and CDR2 SAAADI. CDR3 residues: CASSEFQSQETQYF. The DNA of the CDR3 is TGCGCCAGCAGTGAGTTTCAGAGCCAAGAGACCCAGTACTTC.

V gene TRBV6-5 combines with J gene TRBJ1-6; D gene ambiguous. Germline loops: CDR1 MNHEY, CDR2 SVGAGI. With 6 bases removed from V and 9 bases from J, the gap between germline ends came to 21 bases. The length of the CDR3 is 16 residues. CDR3 in amino acids: CASSPTTGDLVSPLHF. The CDR3, as DNA: TGTGCCAGCAGCCCAACGACGGGAGACCTGGTTTCACCCCTCCACTTT.

This clonotype was recorded a few times. This chain uses TRBV7-2 with TRBJ1-2; tentative D call: TRBD1 (6 bases). Trimming cost V 1 base and J 5 bases, with 14 bases left between them. Germline V gives CDR1 SGHTA, CDR2 FQGNSA. The CDR3 has 15 residues. The CDR3, as DNA: TGTGCCAGCAGCTTAGGGGGCAGGGGTGGGTATGGCTACACCTTC. Translation gives CASSLGGRGGYGYTF.

This clonotype turned up a few times. V usage is TRBV5-4 and J usage is TRBJ1-2; tentative D call: TRBD1 (5 bases). Deletions cut 2 bases from V and 5 bases from J, with 19 bases between. The germline V gene encodes CDR1 SGHNT and CDR2 YYREEE (reference sequence). The CDR3 is 16 amino acids. In DNA, the CDR3 is TGTGCCAGCAGCTTTGCCGGGACCCTCGGAGAATATGGCTACACCTTC. Translating it yields CASSFAGTLGEYGYTF.

Here the CDR3 DNA reads TGTGCCAGCAGGCACGACTACTACGAGCAGTACTTC. This gives the protein CASRHDYYEQYF. The chain carries TRBV7-9 and TRBJ2-7; D is perhaps TRBD2 (5 bases). Germline V lookup: CDR1 SEHNR, CDR2 FQNEAQ (reference sequence). The CDR3 is 12 residues long. V lost 6 bases, J lost 3 bases, and 9 bases lay in between.

V gene TRBV27 combines with J gene TRBJ1-4, with D hard to call. The CDR3 covers 14 residues. The germline V gene encodes CDR1 MNHEY and CDR2 SMNVEV (reference sequence). V was clipped by 4 bases and J by 3 bases, with 9 bases between them. The CDR3 bases are TGTGCCAGCAGTTCGCCGAGGCCTAATGAAAAACTGTTTTTT. It codes for CASSSPRPNEKLFF.